Each of the 23 T cell receptor beta chains below was sequenced from the same sample in a study of PD-1 blockade in classical Hodgkin lymphoma. Measured with immunoSEQ multiplex PCR; TCRdb has only the in-frame clones, and not every one. The sample carries several thousand clones, roughly 77% recorded once. Time point reported: newly diagnosed, previously untreated cHL patient sample. Thawed PBMCs supplied CD8+ T cells via magnetic negative selection. The sequenced material came from CD8+ T cells from blood. The receptors shown here come from a human donor with classical Hodgkin lymphoma.

This clone was recorded a few times. The chain uses TRBV15 and TRBJ2-3; D is uncertain. V was trimmed by 0 bases and J by 4 bases, leaving 8 bases between them. The germline gives CDR1 LNHNV, CDR2 YYDKDF (reference sequence). The CDR3 is 14 residues long. CDR3 residues: CATSRDAVPDTQYF. The DNA for the CDR3 is TGTGCCACCAGCAGAGACGCCGTACCAGATACGCAGTATTTT.

V gene TRBV7-8 combines with J gene TRBJ2-7, with a possible D match to TRBD1 (6 bases). V lost 5 bases and J lost 5, with 19 bases in between. The CDR3 is 15 amino acids. CDR1 SGHVS and CDR2 FQNEAQ come from the germline V gene. DNA of the CDR3: TGTGCCAGCAGCGAAAGGACAGTCCGTTGGGACGAGCAGTACTTC. As protein: CASSERTVRWDEQYF.

The rearrangement links TRBV11-1 to TRBJ2-1; 9 positions agree with TRBD2. Germline V lookup: CDR1 SGHAT, CDR2 FQDESV (reference sequence). V gave up 1 base and J gave up 8 bases; unmatched junction bases: 6. The CDR3 length is 15 residues. DNA for the CDR3: TGTGCCAGCAGCTTAGACTTAGCGGGAGCCCATGAGCAGTTCTTC. Its translation: CASSLDLAGAHEQFF.

This chain uses TRBV5-1 with TRBJ1-3; D is unresolved. Trimming stripped 5 bases from V and 0 bases from J, with 6 bases between. The CDR3 is made up of 13 amino acids. CDR1 is SGHRS, CDR2 YFSETQ, per germline. The CDR3 DNA sequence: TGCGCCAGCAGGGTGAGCTCTGGAAACACCATATATTTT. It is translated as CASRVSSGNTIYF.

This clone has just a few counts. The chain is built from TRBV5-4 and TRBJ2-1; weak D call: TRBD2 (6 bases). The germline CDR1 and CDR2 sequences are SGHNT and YYREEE (reference sequence). The CDR3 has 13 residues. The V gene lost 3 bases and the J gene lost 6 bases, with 10 bases spanning the gap. Written as DNA, the CDR3 is TGTGCCAGCAGCTCGACTAGTACCAATGAGCAGTTCTTC. Its translation: CASSSTSTNEQFF.

CDR3 in DNA: TGTGCCAGCACCTACGGAACACTGAGGGGGGAGCTGTTTTTT. This sequence encodes CASTYGTLRGELFF. This chain links TRBV6-5 with TRBJ2-2; the D is unclear. CDR3 length: 14 amino acids. V gave up 7 bases and J gave up 8 bases, with 17 bases separating them. In germline, CDR1 is MNHEY, CDR2 SVGAGI.

This clone was recorded only once. J is TRBJ2-7 and V is TRBV27; 10 positions match TRBD2. With V trimmed by 5 bases and J by 0 bases, 7 bases remained unmatched. Germline V gives CDR1 MNHEY, CDR2 SMNVEV (reference sequence). This CDR3 has 16 residues. CDR3 nucleotides: TGTGCCAGCAGTCCGAACGAGCGGGAGGGCTCCTACGAGCAGTACTTC. Amino acid sequence: CASSPNEREGSYEQYF.

This chain connects TRBV5-8 to TRBJ2-5; TRBD2 might be the D (6 bases). This CDR3 is 12 amino acids long. Trimming shortened V by 2 bases and J by 9 bases, and 11 bases separated the two germline ends. Looked up from germline, CDR1 is SGHTS and CDR2 is YDEGEE. The CDR3 region is CASSFPGAAQYF. CDR3 nucleotide sequence: TGTGCCAGCAGCTTCCCGGGAGCGGCCCAGTACTTC.

V and J are TRBV6-1 and TRBJ2-3; 10 bases agree with TRBD1. CDR3 length: 17 residues. The V gene end was trimmed by 1 base and the J gene end by 2 bases; junction bases not matched to a gene: 6. Germline lookup yields CDR1 MNHNS and CDR2 SASEGT. CDR3 sequence: CASSEGRTGGLTDTQYF. The CDR3 region has the DNA TGTGCCAGCAGTGAAGGGCGGACAGGGGGTCTCACAGATACGCAGTATTTT.

The V and J genes are TRBV5-4 and TRBJ2-1; D uncertain. CDR3 length: 14 amino acids. V dropped 7 bases and J dropped 6 bases, with 17 bases sitting between them. CDR1 SGHNT and CDR2 YYREEE come from the germline V gene (reference sequence). CDR3 sequence reads: CASSDSSRINEQFF. The DNA of the CDR3 is TGTGCCAGCTCCGACTCCTCACGGATCAATGAGCAGTTCTTC.

The CDR3 bases are TGTGCCAGCAGTTTCTCGACAGGGGGGCGCTCCTACGAGCAGTACTTC. The encoded protein is CASSFSTGGRSYEQYF. The rearrangement links TRBV6-5 to TRBJ2-7; TRBD1 agrees at 9 bases. Germline V gene sequence: CDR1 MNHEY, CDR2 SVGAGI. V gave up 4 bases and J gave up 0 bases; unmatched junction bases: 7. This CDR3 comprises 16 residues.

As DNA, the CDR3 is TGCAGCGTTGATGAAGAGGCGAATGAAAAACTGTTTTTT. It yields the protein CSVDEEANEKLFF. V usage is TRBV29-1 and J usage is TRBJ1-4; D not certain. V was trimmed by 3 bases and J by 5 bases, leaving 10 bases between them. From germline, CDR1 is SQVTM and CDR2 ANQGSEA. The CDR3 extends over 13 amino acids. Using reference TRBV29-1 and TRBJ1-4 for the parts outside the CDR3, the full variable domain is SAVISQKPSRDICQRGTSLTIQCQVDSQVTMMFWYRQQPGQSLTLIATANQGSEATYESGFVIDKFPISRPNLTFSTLTVSNMSPEDSSIYLCSVDEEANEKLFFGSGTQLSVL.

J is TRBJ2-1 and V is TRBV6-5, with D uncertain. The CDR3 covers 13 residues. The germline gives CDR1 MNHEY, CDR2 SVGAGI. V was pared by 2 bases and J by 6 bases, with 8 bases between. The CDR3 protein is CASSYGRANEQFF. The CDR3 DNA reads as TGTGCCAGCAGTTACGGTAGGGCCAATGAGCAGTTCTTC.

This chain uses TRBV19 with TRBJ2-3; the D is unclear. Between the trimmed V and J ends, which lost 10 bases and 6 bases, there was a span of 8 bases. CDR3 size: 10 residues. CDR1 is LNHDA and CDR2 is SQIVND in the germline V gene (reference sequence). CDR3 residues: CATEGDTQYF. Written as DNA, the CDR3 is TGTGCCACCGAAGGGGATACGCAGTATTTT.

The CDR3 spells CASSPLLAGYEQYF. DNA of the CDR3: TGTGCCAGCTCACCACTACTAGCGGGATACGAGCAGTACTTC. The chain recombines TRBV18 with TRBJ2-7; 10 bases line up with TRBD2. Trimming cost V 1 base and J 4 bases; bases outside gene matches: 1. The CDR3 has 14 residues. The germline CDR1 and CDR2 sequences are KGHSH and LQKENI.

The chain recombines TRBV7-8 with TRBJ2-1; D remains ambiguous. The CDR3 loop spans 13 amino acids. Germline CDR1 SGHVS, CDR2 FQNEAQ. The V end lost 7 bases, the J end lost 6 bases, and 13 bases lay between the germline ends. CDR3 region: CASTWARFNEQFF. The DNA for the CDR3 is TGTGCCAGCACATGGGCCCGGTTCAATGAGCAGTTCTTC.

This chain links TRBV19 with TRBJ2-1; 8 nucleotides line up with TRBD2. The CDR3 has 15 residues. Unmatched junction bases numbered 7, after V lost 3 bases and J lost 6 bases. Germline-derived CDR1 and CDR2 are LNHDA and SQIVND (reference sequence). The DNA of the CDR3 is TGTGCCAGTAGTATTTCCGGGCTAGCGGGCAATGAGCAGTTCTTC. Protein product: CASSISGLAGNEQFF.

J is TRBJ2-7 and V is TRBV7-9; D call uncertain. The V end was cut by 3 bases, the J end by 5 bases, with 14 bases between. The germline V gene has CDR1 SEHNR and CDR2 FQNEAQ (reference sequence). This CDR3 has 14 residues. The DNA of the CDR3 is TGTGCCAGCAGCTTCAGTGACCTTATCAACGAGCAGTACTTC. Encoded protein: CASSFSDLINEQYF.

This clone was picked up a small number of times. This chain joins TRBV7-2 and TRBJ2-3; TRBD2 agrees at 10 bases. The CDR3 length is 15 residues. In germline, CDR1 is SGHTA, CDR2 FQGNSA. Trimming at V came to 5 bases and at J to 2 bases, leaving 4 bases not matched to a gene. DNA of the CDR3: TGTGCCAGCAGCGCACTAGCGGGATTCACAGATACGCAGTATTTT. Its protein product is CASSALAGFTDTQYF.

This chain uses TRBV9 with TRBJ1-5; 9 bases map to TRBD1. Germline trimming cut 2 bases from V and 4 bases from J; bases unmatched to any gene: 4. This CDR3 spans 15 amino acids. The germline V gene encodes CDR1 SGDLS and CDR2 YYNGEE. The CDR3 is CASSVGTGQNQPQHF. CDR3 DNA: TGTGCCAGCAGCGTGGGGACAGGGCAAAATCAGCCCCAGCATTTT.

V usage is TRBV27 and J usage is TRBJ2-7, with D possibly being TRBD1 (6 bases). The CDR3 loop spans 15 amino acids. Germline V gene sequence: CDR1 MNHEY, CDR2 SMNVEV (reference sequence). Trimming took 2 bases from V and 2 from J, leaving 13 bases between them. The CDR3 loop is CASSLSRGQAYEQYF. The CDR3 coding sequence is TGTGCCAGCAGTTTAAGCAGGGGCCAAGCCTACGAGCAGTACTTC.

This clone was detected only once. This chain links TRBV5-6 with TRBJ2-2, with D possibly being TRBD1 (6 bases). Germline V gene lookup returns CDR1 SGHDT and CDR2 YYEEEE. The CDR3 consists of 14 residues. Trimming cost V 0 bases and J 5 bases, with 8 bases left between them. CDR3 DNA sequence: TGTGCCAGCAGCTTGGGGACAGTAACCGGGGAGCTGTTTTTT. This codes for CASSLGTVTGELFF.

V is TRBV15 and J is TRBJ1-1, with 7 nucleotides matching TRBD1. Trimming removed 3 bases from V and 4 bases from J; junction bases left unmatched: 2. The CDR3 covers 13 residues. CDR1 and CDR2 (germline): LNHNV, YYDKDF (reference sequence). CDR3 sequence: CATSSTGATEAFF. The CDR3 DNA sequence: TGTGCCACCAGCAGTACAGGGGCCACTGAAGCTTTCTTT.